The rows below give T cell receptor beta chains drawn from one sample of a study of cytomegalovirus exposure and HLA in healthy donors. Using immunoSEQ multiplex PCR, the repertoire was profiled, and TCRdb retains in-frame clones only, with some absent. The sample carries 120,000 or so clones, roughly 78% recorded once. What was sequenced was PBMCs. The receptors here all came from a woman between 25 and 40 years old in good health and CMV-seronegative. Both conserved end residues are part of each CDR3. The D gene is left open where the match is weak. Size tells how often a clone was seen (once, few, many) or the class of an expanded clone, and some rows leave it out.

J,V,size,D,DNA,CDR3
TRBJ2-5,TRBV5-4,.,TRBD1,TGTGCCAGCAATCGGGGAGGGACAGGGCAAGAGACCCAGTACTTC,CASNRGGTGQETQYF
TRBJ2-5,TRBV6-5,.,TRBD2,TGTGCCAGCACCACGAGCGGGGGAGGGGAGACCCAGTACTTC,CASTTSGGGETQYF
TRBJ2-7,TRBV4-2,.,TRBD1,TGTGCCAGCAGCCAAGATGGCAGGACAGGGGGCGGTTACGAGCAGTACTTC,CASSQDGRTGGGYEQYF
TRBJ2-7,TRBV4-1,.,TRBD2,TGCGCCAGCAGCCATATGTTCGGACTAGCGTGGACCTACGAGCAGTACTTC,CASSHMFGLAWTYEQYF
TRBJ2-3,TRBV4-1,.,.,TGCGCCAGCAGCCACTATGATAAGGCGGCAGATACGCAGTATTTT,CASSHYDKAADTQYF
TRBJ2-1,TRBV6-5,.,TRBD2,TGTGCCAGCAGACAACTAGCGGGGACGAACAATGAGCAGTTCTTC,CASRQLAGTNNEQFF
TRBJ2-7,TRBV9,few,.,TGTGCCAGCAGCGTAGGCGGGGTACCGTTGAACGAGCAGTACTTC,CASSVGGVPLNEQYF
TRBJ2-2,TRBV30,few,.,TGTGCCTGGGAGTCTGGCGGGGAGCTGTTTTTT,CAWESGGELFF
TRBJ2-5,TRBV7-2,.,.,TGTGCCAGCAGCTTACTAGAGACCCAGTACTTC,CASSLLETQYF
TRBJ1-4,TRBV11-2,.,.,TGTGCCAGCAGGCGGGGTGGGGGGGCTTTCGGTGAAAAACTGTTTTTT,CASRRGGGAFGEKLFF
TRBJ1-1,TRBV4-2,.,.,TGTGCCAGCAGCCAAGAGTGGAGGGCCTCTGAAGCTTTCTTT,CASSQEWRASEAFF
TRBJ2-1,TRBV28,.,.,TGTGCCAGCAGGGCCCCCTACAATGAGCAGTTCTTC,CASRAPYNEQFF
TRBJ1-6,TRBV28,few,TRBD1,TGTGCCAGCGGACAGGGCGCCAATAATTCACCCCTCCACTTT,CASGQGANNSPLHF
TRBJ1-2,TRBV5-1,.,.,TGCGCCAGCAGCCCTTCGACAGTTTTTGGCTACACCTTC,CASSPSTVFGYTF
TRBJ2-3,TRBV5-8,.,TRBD1,TGTGCCAGCAGCTCTGGACAGGGCTGGGCAGATACGCAGTATTTT,CASSSGQGWADTQYF
TRBJ1-2,TRBV6-1,.,.,TGTGCCAGCAGTGAATTTGGCATCACGGGCTATGGCTACACCTTC,CASSEFGITGYGYTF
TRBJ1-2,TRBV10-3,.,.,TGTGCCATCAGCAGGGTGGCCAACTATGGCTACACCTTC,CAISRVANYGYTF
TRBJ2-7,TRBV7-9,.,TRBD1,TGTGCCAGCAGCACCCGGACAGGGCAAACCGAGCAGTACTTC,CASSTRTGQTEQYF
TRBJ1-2,TRBV13,.,.,TGTGCCAGCAGCTTAGGGAGTGATGGCTACACCTTC,CASSLGSDGYTF
TRBJ2-1,TRBV7-9,.,.,TGTGCCAGCAGCTCCCCCGCGGGATCCTCGAATGAGCAGTTCTTC,CASSSPAGSSNEQFF
TRBJ2-7,TRBV4-2,once,.,TGTGCCAGCAGCCAAGGGGTGACCGAGGACTACGAGCAGTACTTC,CASSQGVTEDYEQYF
TRBJ2-5,TRBV7-9,.,.,TGTGCCAGCAGCCCTACCATGAACCAAGAGACCCAGTACTTC,CASSPTMNQETQYF
TRBJ2-1,TRBV7-8,few,.,TGTGCCAGCAGCTTAGCTAGCCAATGGCAGTTCTTC,CASSLASQWQFF
TRBJ2-7,TRBV5-1,.,TRBD2,TGCGCCAGCAGCTCCCCCGGGACTAACTACGAGCAGTACTTC,CASSSPGTNYEQYF
TRBJ2-2,TRBV7-9,.,.,TGTGCCAGCACCCCTCGGGCACCAGGGACCGGGGAGCTGTTTTTT,CASTPRAPGTGELFF
TRBJ2-5,TRBV6-1,.,TRBD1,TGTGCCAGCAGTGATGACAGGGGAAGGGAAGAGACCCAGTACTTC,CASSDDRGREETQYF
TRBJ2-3,TRBV28,.,TRBD2,TGTGCCAGCAGGGGGGGACTAGCGGGAGAGGGGACGCAGTATTTT,CASRGGLAGEGTQYF
TRBJ2-2,TRBV2,.,TRBD2,TGTGCCAGCAGGCCTACTAGCGGGAGATTCACCGGGGAGCTGTTTTTT,CASRPTSGRFTGELFF
TRBJ2-3,TRBV10-3,once,TRBD1,TGTGCCATCAGGGGGGACAGCAGCACAGATACGCAGTATTTT,CAIRGDSSTDTQYF
TRBJ2-5,TRBV29-1,.,.,TGCAGCGTTGAAGTTCTCGAGACCCAGTACTTC,CSVEVLETQYF
TRBJ2-1,TRBV4-3,.,TRBD2,TGCGCCAGCAGCCAATACCCCCCCGGGGGACTAGCGCTCTACAATGAGCAGTTCTTC,CASSQYPPGGLALYNEQFF
TRBJ2-2,TRBV18,.,.,TGTGCCAGCTCACCGTACAAATCGAACACCGGGGAGCTGTTTTTT,CASSPYKSNTGELFF
TRBJ1-1,TRBV5-5,.,TRBD1,TGTGCCAGCAGCACCCAAGGACAGGGCGGGACTGAAGCTTTCTTT,CASSTQGQGGTEAFF
TRBJ1-2,TRBV18,.,.,TGTGCCAGCTCGCGCGGGGGGACCGGTCTTAATGGCTACACCTTC,CASSRGGTGLNGYTF
TRBJ2-5,TRBV7-2,.,TRBD2,TGTGCCAGCAGCTTAAAGTCCCGGACTAGCCACGGAGCCGGGGTGAGCCAGTACTTC,CASSLKSRTSHGAGVSQYF
TRBJ2-3,TRBV6-5,.,TRBD2,TGTGCCAGCAGTTACGTGGGAGGGGACACAGATACGCAGTATTTT,CASSYVGGDTDTQYF
TRBJ1-2,TRBV19,.,.,TGTGCCAGTACCCCACGCGGACAGCCAGGGTATGGCTACACCTTC,CASTPRGQPGYGYTF
TRBJ2-7,TRBV15,once,TRBD1,TGTGCCACCAGCGAAACGGCTTGGACAGGACACTACGAGCAGTACTTC,CATSETAWTGHYEQYF
TRBJ2-3,TRBV6-5,.,.,TGTGCCAGCAGTTACTCGAACGGTCACACAGATACGCAGTATTTT,CASSYSNGHTDTQYF
TRBJ2-1,TRBV7-9,.,.,TGTGCCAGCAGCGTCGGGACACCCCTTGGGGAGCAGTTCTTC,CASSVGTPLGEQFF
TRBJ1-1,TRBV4-3,.,.,TGCGCCAGCAGCCAAGCGACTGAAACTGAAGCTTTCTTT,CASSQATETEAFF
TRBJ1-5,TRBV2,.,.,TGTGCCAGCAGGGAGGGGTTGGTCAATCAGCCCCAGCATTTT,CASREGLVNQPQHF
TRBJ2-5,TRBV7-2,.,TRBD2,TGTGCCAGCAGCTTATCCGCGGGGGGTTTAGAGACCCAGTACTTC,CASSLSAGGLETQYF
TRBJ2-1,TRBV30,.,TRBD1,TGTGCCTGCACAGGGGTTGCCTACAATGAGCAGTTCTTC,CACTGVAYNEQFF
TRBJ1-1,TRBV2,.,.,TGTGCCAGCAGAGATACAGGGATCTTGGGCACTGAAGCTTTCTTT,CASRDTGILGTEAFF
TRBJ2-1,TRBV28,.,.,TGTGCCAGCAGTTTCGGGGTAAGAGAGCAGTTCTTC,CASSFGVREQFF
TRBJ1-6,TRBV30,medium-sized,.,TGTGCCTGGAGGTCAACAGGGACCTATAATTCACCCCTCCACTTT,CAWRSTGTYNSPLHF
TRBJ1-3,TRBV5-4,.,TRBD1,TGTGCCAGCAACGTGGCGGGACAGGGAAACACCATATATTTT,CASNVAGQGNTIYF
TRBJ1-2,TRBV6-1,.,.,TGTGCCAGCACACTTTATTCTAACTATGGCTACACCTTC,CASTLYSNYGYTF
TRBJ2-7,TRBV29-1,.,.,TGCAGCGTTGAACTTACAGGGATTCCCTACGAGCAGTACTTC,CSVELTGIPYEQYF
TRBJ1-1,TRBV9,.,.,TGTGCCAGCAGCGTTGTAATGAACACTGAAGCTTTCTTT,CASSVVMNTEAFF
TRBJ2-3,TRBV30,.,.,TGTGCCTGTCCGACGGGGGGGGACAGTAGCACAGATACGCAGTATTTT,CACPTGGDSSTDTQYF
TRBJ1-2,TRBV19,.,.,TGTGCCACCGCCCGAGGGGGGGCGAATCTTGGCTACACCTTC,CATARGGANLGYTF
TRBJ2-3,TRBV6-1,.,TRBD2,TGTGCCAGCAGTGATTTGGGAGGGTTGGGAGATACGCAGTATTTT,CASSDLGGLGDTQYF
TRBJ1-1,TRBV7-9,.,.,TGTGCCAGCAGCTTAGTAGGGGTCGTAGGCACTGAAGCTTTCTTT,CASSLVGVVGTEAFF
TRBJ2-7,TRBV7-6,once,.,TGTGCCAGCAGCTTAGATCGGCCAGGGAAAAGCTACGAGCAGTACTTC,CASSLDRPGKSYEQYF
TRBJ2-7,TRBV29-1,.,TRBD2,TGCAGTGCTAGCGGGAGTTCCTACGAGCAGTACTTC,CSASGSSYEQYF
TRBJ1-2,TRBV5-4,.,TRBD1,TGTGCCAGCAGCGCCCGGGACAGGGCCTGGAGCTATGGCTACACCTTC,CASSARDRAWSYGYTF
TRBJ1-4,TRBV19,once,.,TGTGCCAGTAGTAGACAGGATGGCGAAAAACTGTTTTTT,CASSRQDGEKLFF